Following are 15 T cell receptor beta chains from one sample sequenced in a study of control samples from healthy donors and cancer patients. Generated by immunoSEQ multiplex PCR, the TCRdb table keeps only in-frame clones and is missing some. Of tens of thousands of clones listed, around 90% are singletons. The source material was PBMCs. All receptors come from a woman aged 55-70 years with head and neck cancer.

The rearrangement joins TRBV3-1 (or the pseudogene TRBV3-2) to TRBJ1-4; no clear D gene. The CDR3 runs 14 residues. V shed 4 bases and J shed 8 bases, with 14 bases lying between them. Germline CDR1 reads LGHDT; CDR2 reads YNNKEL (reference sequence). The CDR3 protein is CASSPAGAREKLFF. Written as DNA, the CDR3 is TGTGCCAGCAGCCCCGCGGGTGCTCGGGAAAAACTGTTTTTT.

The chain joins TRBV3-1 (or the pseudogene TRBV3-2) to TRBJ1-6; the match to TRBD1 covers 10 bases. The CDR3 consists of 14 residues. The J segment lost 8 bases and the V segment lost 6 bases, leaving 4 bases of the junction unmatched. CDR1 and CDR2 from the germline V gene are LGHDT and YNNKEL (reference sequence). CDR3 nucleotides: TGTGCCAGCAGAACCGGGACAGGGGATTCACCCCTCCACTTT. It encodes CASRTGTGDSPLHF.

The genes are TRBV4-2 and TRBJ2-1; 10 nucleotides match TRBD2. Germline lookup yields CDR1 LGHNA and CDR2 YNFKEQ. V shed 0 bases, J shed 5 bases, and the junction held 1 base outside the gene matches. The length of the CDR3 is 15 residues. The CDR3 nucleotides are TGTGCCAGCAGCCAAGATACTAGCGGGGACAATGAGCAGTTCTTC. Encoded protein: CASSQDTSGDNEQFF.

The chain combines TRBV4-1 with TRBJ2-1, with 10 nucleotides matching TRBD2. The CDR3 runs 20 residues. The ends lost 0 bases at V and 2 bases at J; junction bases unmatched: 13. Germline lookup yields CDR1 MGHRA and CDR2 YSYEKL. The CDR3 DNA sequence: TGCGCCAGCAGCCAAGATTTGTCTAGCGGGAGATTACTTACCTACAATGAGCAGTTCTTC. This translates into CASSQDLSSGRLLTYNEQFF.

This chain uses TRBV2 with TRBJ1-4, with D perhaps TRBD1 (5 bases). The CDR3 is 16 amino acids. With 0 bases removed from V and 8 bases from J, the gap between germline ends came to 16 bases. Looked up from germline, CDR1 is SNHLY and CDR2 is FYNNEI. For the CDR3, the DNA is TGTGCCAGCAGTGAAGCGCTCGGGGCCCCCGGGGAAAAACTGTTTTTT. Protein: CASSEALGAPGEKLFF.

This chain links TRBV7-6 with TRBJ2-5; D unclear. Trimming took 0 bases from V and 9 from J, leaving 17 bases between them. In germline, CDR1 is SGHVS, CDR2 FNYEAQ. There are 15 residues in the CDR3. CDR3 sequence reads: CASSLAPLQTNPQYF. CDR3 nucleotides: TGTGCCAGCAGCTTAGCGCCCCTCCAGACAAACCCCCAGTACTTC.

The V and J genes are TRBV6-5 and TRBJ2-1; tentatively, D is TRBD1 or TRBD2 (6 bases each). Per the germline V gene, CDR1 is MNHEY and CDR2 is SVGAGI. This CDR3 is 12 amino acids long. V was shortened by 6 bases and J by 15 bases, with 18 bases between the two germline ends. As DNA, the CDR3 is TGTGCCAGCAGAACTGAGGGGGGTATATGGTTCTTC. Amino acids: CASRTEGGIWFF.

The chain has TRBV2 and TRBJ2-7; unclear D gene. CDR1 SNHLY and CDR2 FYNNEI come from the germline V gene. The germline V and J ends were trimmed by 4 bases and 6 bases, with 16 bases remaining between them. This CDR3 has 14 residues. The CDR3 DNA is TGTGCCAGCAGTGGCAGCCGGGCCACCGGCGAGCAGTACTTC. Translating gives CASSGSRATGEQYF.

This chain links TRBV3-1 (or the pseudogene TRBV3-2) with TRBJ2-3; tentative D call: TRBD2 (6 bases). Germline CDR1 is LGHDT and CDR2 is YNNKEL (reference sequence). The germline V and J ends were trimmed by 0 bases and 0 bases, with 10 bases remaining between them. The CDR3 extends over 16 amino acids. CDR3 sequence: CASSQDPGVSTDTQYF. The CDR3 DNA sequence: TGTGCCAGCAGCCAAGATCCGGGGGTTAGCACAGATACGCAGTATTTT.

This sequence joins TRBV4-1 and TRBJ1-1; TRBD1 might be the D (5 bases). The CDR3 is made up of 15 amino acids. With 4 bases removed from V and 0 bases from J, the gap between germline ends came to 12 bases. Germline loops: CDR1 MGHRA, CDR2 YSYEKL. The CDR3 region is CASSRGGTVNTEAFF. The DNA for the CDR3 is TGCGCCAGCAGCCGGGGCGGAACCGTGAACACTGAAGCTTTCTTT.

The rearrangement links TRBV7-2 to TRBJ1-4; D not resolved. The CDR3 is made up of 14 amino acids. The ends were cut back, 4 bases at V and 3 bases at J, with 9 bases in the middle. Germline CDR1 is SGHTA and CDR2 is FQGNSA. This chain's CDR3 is CASSSGISNEKLFF. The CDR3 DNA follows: TGTGCCAGCAGCTCCGGGATTTCTAATGAAAAACTGTTTTTT. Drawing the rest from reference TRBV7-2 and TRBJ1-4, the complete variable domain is GAGVSQSPSNKVTEKGKDVELRCDPISGHTALYWYRQSLGQGLEFLIYFQGNSAPDKSGLPSDRFSAERTGGSVSTLTIQRTQQEDSAVYLCASSSGISNEKLFFGSGTQLSVL.

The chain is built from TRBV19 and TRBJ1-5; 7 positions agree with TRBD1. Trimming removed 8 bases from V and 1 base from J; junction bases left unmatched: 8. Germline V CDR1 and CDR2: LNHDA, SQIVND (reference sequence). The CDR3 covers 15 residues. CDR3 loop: CASCRGSGSNQPQHF. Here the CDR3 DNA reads TGTGCCAGTTGCAGGGGGTCAGGGAGCAATCAGCCCCAGCATTTT. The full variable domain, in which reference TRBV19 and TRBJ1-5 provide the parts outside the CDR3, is DGGITQSPKYLFRKEGQNVTLSCEQNLNHDAMYWYRQDPGQGLRLIYYSQIVNDFQKGDIAEGYSVSREKKESFPLTVTSAQKNPTAFYLCASCRGSGSNQPQHFGDGTRLSIL.

The CDR3 bases are TGTGCCAGCAGTTACGGGGGACAGGGTAGCAATCAGCCCCAGCATTTT. It specifies CASSYGGQGSNQPQHF. V is TRBV6-5 and J is TRBJ1-5; 9 bases map to TRBD1. Trimming removed 2 bases from V and 0 bases from J; junction bases left unmatched: 2. Germline CDR1 MNHEY, CDR2 SVGAGI. This CDR3 is 16 amino acids long.

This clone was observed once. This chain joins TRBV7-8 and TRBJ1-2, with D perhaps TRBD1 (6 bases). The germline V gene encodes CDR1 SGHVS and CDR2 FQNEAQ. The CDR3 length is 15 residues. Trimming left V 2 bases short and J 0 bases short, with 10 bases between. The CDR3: CASSLKTGANYGYTF. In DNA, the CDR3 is TGTGCCAGCAGCTTAAAGACAGGAGCTAACTATGGCTACACCTTC. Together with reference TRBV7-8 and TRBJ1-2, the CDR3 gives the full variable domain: GAGVSQSPRYKVAKRGQDVALRCDPISGHVSLFWYQQALGQGPEFLTYFQNEAQLDKSGLPSDRFFAERPEGSVSTLKIQRTQQEDSAVYLCASSLKTGANYGYTFGSGTRLTVV.

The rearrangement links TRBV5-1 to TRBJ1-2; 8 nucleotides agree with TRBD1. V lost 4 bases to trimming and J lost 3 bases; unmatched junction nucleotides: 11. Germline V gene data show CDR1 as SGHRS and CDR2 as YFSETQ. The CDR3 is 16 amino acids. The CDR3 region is CASSTGGVRRDYGYTF. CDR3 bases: TGCGCCAGCAGCACAGGGGGGGTTCGTAGAGACTATGGCTACACCTTC.